This T cell receptor beta chain is from a study of identical twins. Study-level findings and limits: Modelling underestimated the level of out-of-frame TCR alpha sharing observed in monozygotic twins. Partly confounded zero-insertion analyses could result from invariant MAIT and iNKT cells.

The CDR3 covers 14 residues. CDR1 and CDR2 from the germline V gene are SGHTA and FQGTGA. Trimming left V 1 base short and J 4 bases short, with 10 bases between. One entry per CDR3 protein, called by TCRdb with MiXCR from the 5' RACE reads. The sample includes roughly 470,000 distinct CDR3 sequences, around an eighth seen only once; the top ten take approximately 1%. Healthy Caucasians provided all donations. Of note for this clonotype: Its antigen is as yet unknown.

A further study also used this sample, focusing on yellow fever vaccine responses in identical twins. This second report adds: The authors reported partly convergent, partly personalized vaccine responses in identical twins.

The chain has TRBV7-3 and TRBJ2-5; the D gene could be TRBD1 or TRBD2 (5 bases each). The origin of this receptor is a woman aged 18-29 years in good health. Source material: CD4+ T cells sorted from blood. The CDR3 loop reads CASSLKGPLETQYF. CDR3 DNA: TGTGCCAGCAGCTTAAAGGGACCCCTAGAGACCCAGTACTTC.